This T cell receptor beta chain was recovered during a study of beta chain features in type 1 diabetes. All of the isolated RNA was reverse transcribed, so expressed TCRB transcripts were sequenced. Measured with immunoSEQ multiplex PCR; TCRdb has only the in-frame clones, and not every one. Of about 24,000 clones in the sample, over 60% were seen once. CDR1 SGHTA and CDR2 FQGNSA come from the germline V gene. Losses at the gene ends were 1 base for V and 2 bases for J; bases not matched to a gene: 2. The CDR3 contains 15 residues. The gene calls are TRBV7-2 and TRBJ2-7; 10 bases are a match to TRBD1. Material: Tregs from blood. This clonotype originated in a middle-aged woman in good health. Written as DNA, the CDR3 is TGTGCCAGCAGCTTAGTAGGGACAGGGGCCTACGAGCAGTACTTC. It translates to CASSLVGTGAYEQYF. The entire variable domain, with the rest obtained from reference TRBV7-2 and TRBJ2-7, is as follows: GAGVSQSPSNKVTEKGKDVELRCDPISGHTALYWYRQSLGQGLEFLIYFQGNSAPDKSGLPSDRFSAERTGGSVSTLTIQRTQQEDSAVYLCASSLVGTGAYEQYFGPGTRLTVT.